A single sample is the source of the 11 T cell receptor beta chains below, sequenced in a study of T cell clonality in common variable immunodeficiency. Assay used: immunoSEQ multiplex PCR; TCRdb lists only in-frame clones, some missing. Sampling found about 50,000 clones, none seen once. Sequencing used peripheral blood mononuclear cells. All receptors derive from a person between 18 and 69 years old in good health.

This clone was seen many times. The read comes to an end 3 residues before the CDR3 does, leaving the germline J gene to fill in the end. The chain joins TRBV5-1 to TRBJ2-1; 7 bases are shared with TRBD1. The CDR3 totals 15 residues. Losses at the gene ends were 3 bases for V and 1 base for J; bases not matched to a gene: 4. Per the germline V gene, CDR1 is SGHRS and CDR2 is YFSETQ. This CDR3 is CASSSTGSSYNEQFF. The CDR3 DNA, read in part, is TGCGCCAGCAGCTCGACAGGGTCGTCCTACAATGAG. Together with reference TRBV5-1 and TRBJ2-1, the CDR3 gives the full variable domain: KAGVTQTPRYLIKTRGQQVTLSCSPISGHRSVSWYQQTPGQGLQFLFEYFSETQRNKGNFPGRFSGRQFSNSRSEMNVSTLELGDSALYLCASSSTGSSYNEQFFGPGTRLTVL.

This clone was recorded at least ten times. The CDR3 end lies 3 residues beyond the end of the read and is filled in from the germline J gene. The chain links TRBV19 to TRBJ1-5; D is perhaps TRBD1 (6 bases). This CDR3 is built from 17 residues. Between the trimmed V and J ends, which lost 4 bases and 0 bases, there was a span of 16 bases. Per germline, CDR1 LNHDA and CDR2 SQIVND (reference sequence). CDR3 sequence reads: CASSKPAGAYSNQPQHF. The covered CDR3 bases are TGTGCCAGTAGTAAACCGGCAGGGGCATATAGCAATCAGCCC.

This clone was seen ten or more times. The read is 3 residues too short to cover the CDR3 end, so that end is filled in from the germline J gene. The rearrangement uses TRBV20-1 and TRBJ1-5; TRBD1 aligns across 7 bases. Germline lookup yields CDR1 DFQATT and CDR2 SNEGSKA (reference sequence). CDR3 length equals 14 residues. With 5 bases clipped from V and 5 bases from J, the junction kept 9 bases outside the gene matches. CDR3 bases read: TGCAGTGCTGTCAGACAGGGCGGTGATCAGCCC. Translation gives CSAVRQGGDQP. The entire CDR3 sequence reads CSAVRQGGDQPQHF.

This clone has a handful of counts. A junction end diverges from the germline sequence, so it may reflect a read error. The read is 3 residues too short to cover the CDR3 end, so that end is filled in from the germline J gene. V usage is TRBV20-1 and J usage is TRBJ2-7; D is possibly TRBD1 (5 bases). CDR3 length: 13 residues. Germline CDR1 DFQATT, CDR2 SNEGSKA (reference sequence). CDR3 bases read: TGTTCTGGGCCGGCAGGGCGCTCCTACGAG. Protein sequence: CSGPAGRSYE. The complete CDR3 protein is CSGPAGRSYEQYF.

The CDR3 loop is CSARRQGTNYGYTF. The covered CDR3 bases are TGCAGTGCTAGAAGGCAGGGGACCAACTATGGC. The chain is built from TRBV20-1 and TRBJ1-2; a possible D gene is TRBD1 (6 bases). The CDR3 end is not reached by the read, which stops 3 residues before it; the germline J gene fills it in. Per germline, CDR1 DFQATT and CDR2 SNEGSKA (reference sequence). Trimming removed 2 bases from V and 2 bases from J, with 12 bases in between. There are 14 residues in the CDR3.

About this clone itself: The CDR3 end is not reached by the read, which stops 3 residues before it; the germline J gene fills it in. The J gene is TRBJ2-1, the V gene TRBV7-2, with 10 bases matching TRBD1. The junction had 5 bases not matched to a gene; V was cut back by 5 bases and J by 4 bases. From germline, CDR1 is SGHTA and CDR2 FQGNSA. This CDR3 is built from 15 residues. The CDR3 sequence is CASSRWTGGYNEQFF. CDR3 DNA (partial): TGTGCCAGCAGCCGATGGACAGGGGGGTACAATGAG.

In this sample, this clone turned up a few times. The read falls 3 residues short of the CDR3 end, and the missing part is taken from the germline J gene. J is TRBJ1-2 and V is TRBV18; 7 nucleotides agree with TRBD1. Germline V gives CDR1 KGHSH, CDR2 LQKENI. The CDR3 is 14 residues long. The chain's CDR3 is CASSPGDSRNDYTF. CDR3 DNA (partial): TGTGCCAGCTCACCGGGGGACAGTAGAAATGAC. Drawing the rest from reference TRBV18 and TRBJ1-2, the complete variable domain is NAGVMQNPRHLVRRRGQEARLRCSPMKGHSHVYWYRQLPEEGLKFMVYLQKENIIDESGMPKERFSAEFPKEGPSILRIQQVVRGDSAAYFCASSPGDSRNDYTFGSGTRLTVV.

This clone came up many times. The sequenced part of the CDR3 DNA is TGTGCCAGCAGCTCAAGCGGGGGGTTGGGTGAG. Translated: CASSSSGGLGE. The whole CDR3 protein is CASSSSGGLGEQFF. This chain joins TRBV7-2 and TRBJ2-1, with 9 nucleotides matching TRBD2. The CDR3 end falls 3 residues outside the read, so it is completed with the germline J gene. The CDR3 is made up of 14 amino acids. Germline-derived CDR1 and CDR2 are SGHTA and FQGNSA. V shed 4 bases, J shed 9 bases, and the junction held 7 bases outside the gene matches. The variable domain in full, completed from reference TRBV7-2 and TRBJ2-1, reads GAGVSQSPSNKVTEKGKDVELRCDPISGHTALYWYRQSLGQGLEFLIYFQGNSAPDKSGLPSDRFSAERTGGSVSTLTIQRTQQEDSAVYLCASSSSGGLGEQFFGPGTRLTVL.

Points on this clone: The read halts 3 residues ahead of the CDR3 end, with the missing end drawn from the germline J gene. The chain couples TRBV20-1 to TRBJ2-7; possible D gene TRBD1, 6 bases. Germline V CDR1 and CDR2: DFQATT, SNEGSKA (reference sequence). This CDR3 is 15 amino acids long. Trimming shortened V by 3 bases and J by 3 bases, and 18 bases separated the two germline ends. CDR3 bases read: TGCAGTGCTAGTGGGGGTTCGGGACAATACTACGAG. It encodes CSASGGSGQYYE. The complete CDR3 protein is CSASGGSGQYYEQYF.

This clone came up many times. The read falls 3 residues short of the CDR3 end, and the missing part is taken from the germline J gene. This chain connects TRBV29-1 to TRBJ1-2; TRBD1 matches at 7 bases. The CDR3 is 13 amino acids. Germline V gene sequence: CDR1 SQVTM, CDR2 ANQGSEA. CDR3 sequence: CSVHFDREMIYTF. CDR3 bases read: TGCAGCGTTCATTTCGACAGGGAAATGATC.

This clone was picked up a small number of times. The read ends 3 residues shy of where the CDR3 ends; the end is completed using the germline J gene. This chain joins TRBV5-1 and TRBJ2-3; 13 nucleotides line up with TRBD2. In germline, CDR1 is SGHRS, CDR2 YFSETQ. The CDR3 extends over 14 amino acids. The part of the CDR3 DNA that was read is TGCGCCAGCAGCCCCGGGACTAGCGGGGAGACG. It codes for CASSPGTSGET. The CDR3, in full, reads CASSPGTSGETQYF.